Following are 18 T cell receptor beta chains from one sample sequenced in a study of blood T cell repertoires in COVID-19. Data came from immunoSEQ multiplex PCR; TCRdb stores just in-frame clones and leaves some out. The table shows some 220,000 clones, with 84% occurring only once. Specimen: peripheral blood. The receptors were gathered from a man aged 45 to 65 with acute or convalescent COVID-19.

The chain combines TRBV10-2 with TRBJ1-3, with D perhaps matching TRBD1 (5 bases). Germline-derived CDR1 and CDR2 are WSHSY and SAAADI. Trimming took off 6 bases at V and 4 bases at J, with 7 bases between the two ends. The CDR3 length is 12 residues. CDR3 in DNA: TGCGCCAGCAGCTCAGGGGGAAACACCATATATTTT. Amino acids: CASSSGGNTIYF.

The CDR3 loop reads CSASRTGVAFF. CDR3 DNA sequence: TGCAGTGCTAGTAGGACAGGGGTTGCTTTCTTT. The chain couples TRBV20-1 to TRBJ1-1; 9 positions agree with TRBD1. The CDR3 loop spans 11 amino acids. CDR1 is DFQATT, CDR2 SNEGSKA, per germline (reference sequence). V was clipped by 3 bases and J by 11 bases; unmatched bases: 4.

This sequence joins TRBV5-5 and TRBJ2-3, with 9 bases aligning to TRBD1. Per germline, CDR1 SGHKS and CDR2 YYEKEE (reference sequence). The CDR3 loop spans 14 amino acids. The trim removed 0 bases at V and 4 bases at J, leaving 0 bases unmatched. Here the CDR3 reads CASSLGTGADTQYF. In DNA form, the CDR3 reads TGTGCCAGCAGCTTGGGGACAGGGGCAGATACGCAGTATTTT.

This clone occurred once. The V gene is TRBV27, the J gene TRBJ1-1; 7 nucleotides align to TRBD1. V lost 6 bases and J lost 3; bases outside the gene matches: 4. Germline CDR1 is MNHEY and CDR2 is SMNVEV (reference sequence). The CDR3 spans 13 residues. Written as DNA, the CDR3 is TGTGCCAGCAGCTCCAGGGGGTACACTGAAGCTTTCTTT. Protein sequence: CASSSRGYTEAFF.

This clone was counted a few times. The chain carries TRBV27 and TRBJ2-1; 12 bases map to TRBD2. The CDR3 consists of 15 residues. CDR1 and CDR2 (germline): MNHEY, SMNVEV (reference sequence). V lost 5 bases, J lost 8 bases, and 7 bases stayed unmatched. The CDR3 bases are TGTGCCAGCAGTCCTACTAGCGGGGGGTTCGATGAGCAGTTCTTC. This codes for CASSPTSGGFDEQFF.

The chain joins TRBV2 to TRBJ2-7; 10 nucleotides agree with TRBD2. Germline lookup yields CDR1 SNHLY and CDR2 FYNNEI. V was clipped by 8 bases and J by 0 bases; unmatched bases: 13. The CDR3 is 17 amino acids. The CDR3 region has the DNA TGTGCCAGCCGAATGGGGCTAGCGGGGGTCCTCTCCTACGAGCAGTACTTC. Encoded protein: CASRMGLAGVLSYEQYF. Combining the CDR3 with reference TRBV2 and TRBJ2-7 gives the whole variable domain EPEVTQTPSHQVTQMGQEVILRCVPISNHLYFYWYRQILGQKVEFLVSFYNNEISEKSEIFDDQFSVERPDGSNFTLKIRSTKLEDSAMYFCASRMGLAGVLSYEQYFGPGTRLTVT.

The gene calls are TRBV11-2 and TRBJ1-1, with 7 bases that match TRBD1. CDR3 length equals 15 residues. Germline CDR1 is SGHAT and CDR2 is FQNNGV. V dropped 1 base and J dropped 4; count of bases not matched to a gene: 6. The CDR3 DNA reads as TGTGCCAGCAGCTTAGTTAAGGGGGCGGGCACTGAAGCTTTCTTT. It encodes CASSLVKGAGTEAFF.

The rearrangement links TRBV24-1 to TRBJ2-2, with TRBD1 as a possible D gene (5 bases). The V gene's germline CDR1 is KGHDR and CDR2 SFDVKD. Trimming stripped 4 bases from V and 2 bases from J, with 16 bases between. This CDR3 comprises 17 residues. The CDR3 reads CATSDPSGRANTGELFF. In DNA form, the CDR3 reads TGTGCCACCAGTGACCCCTCGGGCAGGGCTAACACCGGGGAGCTGTTTTTT.

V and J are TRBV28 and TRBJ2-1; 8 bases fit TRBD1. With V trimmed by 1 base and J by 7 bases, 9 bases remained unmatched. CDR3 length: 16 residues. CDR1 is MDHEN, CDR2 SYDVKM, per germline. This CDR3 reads CASSLFGQGLGNEQFF. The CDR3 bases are TGTGCCAGCAGTTTATTCGGACAGGGCCTTGGGAATGAGCAGTTCTTC.

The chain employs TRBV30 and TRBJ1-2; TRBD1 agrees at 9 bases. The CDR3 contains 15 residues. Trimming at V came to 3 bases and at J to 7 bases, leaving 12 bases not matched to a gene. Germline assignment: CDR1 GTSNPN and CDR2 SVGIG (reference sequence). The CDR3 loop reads CAWSLPGTGKSGYTF. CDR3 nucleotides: TGTGCCTGGAGCTTGCCCGGGACAGGGAAAAGTGGCTACACCTTC. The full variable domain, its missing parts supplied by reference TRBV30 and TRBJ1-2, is SQTIHQWPATLVQPVGSPLSLECTVEGTSNPNLYWYRQAAGRGLQLLFYSVGIGQISSEVPQNLSASRPQDRQFILSSKKLLLSDSGFYLCAWSLPGTGKSGYTFGSGTRLTVV.

For the CDR3, the DNA is TGTGCCAGCAGCTCCCTAGCGGGAGACGTGACCCAGTACTTC. Its protein is CASSSLAGDVTQYF. The chain links TRBV11-2 to TRBJ2-5; 10 bases fit TRBD2. Trimming cost V 4 bases and J 7 bases; bases outside gene matches: 6. Germline V gene sequence: CDR1 SGHAT, CDR2 FQNNGV. The CDR3 is 14 amino acids.

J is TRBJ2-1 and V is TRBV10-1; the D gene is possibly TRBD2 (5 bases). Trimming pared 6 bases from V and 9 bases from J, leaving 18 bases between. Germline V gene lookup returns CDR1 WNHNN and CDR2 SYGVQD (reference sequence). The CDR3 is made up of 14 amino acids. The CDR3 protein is CASSGTLGGGEQFF. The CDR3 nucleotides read TGCGCCAGCAGCGGAACGTTAGGAGGAGGTGAGCAGTTCTTC.

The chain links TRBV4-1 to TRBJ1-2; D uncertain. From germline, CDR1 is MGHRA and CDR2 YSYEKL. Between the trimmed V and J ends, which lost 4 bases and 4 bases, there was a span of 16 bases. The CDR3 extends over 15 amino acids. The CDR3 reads CASSPEGKGTYGYTF. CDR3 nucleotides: TGCGCCAGCAGCCCTGAGGGTAAGGGCACCTATGGCTACACCTTC.

The CDR3 DNA reads TGTGCCAGCACCGGCGGAAGCGGGTCCAAAAACATTCAGTACTTC. Translating gives CASTGGSGSKNIQYF. The chain carries TRBV11-2 and TRBJ2-4; possible D gene TRBD2, 6 bases. Trimming shortened V by 7 bases and J by 2 bases, and 15 bases separated the two germline ends. CDR1 and CDR2 from the germline V gene are SGHAT and FQNNGV. The CDR3 is made up of 15 amino acids. The full variable domain, completed using reference TRBV11-2 and TRBJ2-4, is EAGVAQSPRYKIIEKRQSVAFWCNPISGHATLYWYQQILGQGPKLLIQFQNNGVVDDSQLPKDRFSAERLKGVDSTLKIQPAKLEDSAVYLCASTGGSGSKNIQYFGAGTRLSVL.

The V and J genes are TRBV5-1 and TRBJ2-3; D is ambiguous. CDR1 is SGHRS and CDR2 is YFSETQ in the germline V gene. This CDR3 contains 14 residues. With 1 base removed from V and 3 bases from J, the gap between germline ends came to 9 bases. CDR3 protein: CASSLNAATDTQYF. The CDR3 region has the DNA TGCGCCAGCAGCTTGAATGCGGCTACAGATACGCAGTATTTT.

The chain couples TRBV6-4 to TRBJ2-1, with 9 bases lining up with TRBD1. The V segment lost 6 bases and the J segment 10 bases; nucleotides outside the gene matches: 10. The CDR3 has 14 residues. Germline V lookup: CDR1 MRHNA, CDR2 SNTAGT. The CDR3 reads CASRAGTGRREQFF. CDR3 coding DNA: TGTGCCAGCAGAGCCGGGACAGGGAGGCGGGAGCAGTTCTTC.

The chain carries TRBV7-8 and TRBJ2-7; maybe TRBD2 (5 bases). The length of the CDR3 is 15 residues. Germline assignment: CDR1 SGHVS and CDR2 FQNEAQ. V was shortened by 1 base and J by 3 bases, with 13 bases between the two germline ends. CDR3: CASSLVGRVGYEQYF. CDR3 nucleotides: TGTGCCAGCAGCTTAGTCGGGCGGGTGGGCTACGAGCAGTACTTC.

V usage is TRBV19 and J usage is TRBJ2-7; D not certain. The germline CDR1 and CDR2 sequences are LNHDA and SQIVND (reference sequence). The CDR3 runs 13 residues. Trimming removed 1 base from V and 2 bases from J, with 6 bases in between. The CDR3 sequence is CASSIAPTYEQYF. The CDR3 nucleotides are TGTGCCAGTAGTATAGCCCCCACCTACGAGCAGTACTTC.